Listed here are 28 T cell receptor beta chains from one sample, sequenced in a study of T cells in Graves' hyperthyroidism and ophthalmopathy. Amplification of TCR beta CDR3 regions was performed using RNA transcripts as template. The HTBI set primed first-round TCR CDR3 RT-PCR. TCRdb used MiXCR to reprocess the multiplex PCR reads, holding one entry per CDR3 protein. The table records some 620,000 distinct CDR3 sequences, around 15% of them present only once. Sequencing used blood. The source is a woman in her twenties or thirties with Graves' hyperthyroidism.

In its sample, this clonotype was seen many times. The chain combines TRBV12-5 with TRBJ2-7, with a weak D call TRBD2 (6 bases). Germline CDR1 reads LGHNT; CDR2 reads FRNRAP. The V end lost 1 base, the J end lost 2 bases, and 21 bases lay between the germline ends. The CDR3 runs 18 residues. The CDR3 DNA is TGTGCTAGTGGTTTGGCCCCTACTCTAGCGCGGCGAACCTACGAGCAGTACTTC. As protein: CASGLAPTLARRTYEQYF.

The gene calls are TRBV6-1 and TRBJ1-1, with 7 bases matching TRBD1. CDR1 and CDR2 from the germline V gene are MNHNS and SASEGT. The CDR3 covers 15 residues. J was trimmed by 0 bases and V by 6 bases; bases with no gene match: 7. CDR3 nucleotides: TGTGCCAGCAGAAAGAACAGGGGAGTGAACACTGAAGCTTTCTTT. It encodes CASRKNRGVNTEAFF.

This clonotype was seen ten or more times. The CDR3 here is CSARGTGGIFGNTEAFF. In nucleotides, the CDR3 is TGCAGTGCTAGAGGGACAGGTGGAATTTTTGGGAACACTGAAGCTTTCTTT. The chain uses TRBV20-1 and TRBJ1-1, with 7 bases matching TRBD1. The CDR3 length is 17 residues. The germline V gene has CDR1 DFQATT and CDR2 SNEGSKA (reference sequence). The V segment lost 1 base and the J segment 1 base; nucleotides outside the gene matches: 12.

The V gene is TRBV7-3, the J gene TRBJ1-6, with a tentative D call TRBD1 (5 bases). The V gene lost 5 bases and the J gene lost 10 bases, with 15 bases spanning the gap. This CDR3 spans 14 amino acids. Germline V CDR1 and CDR2: SGHTA, FQGTGA. Written as DNA, the CDR3 is TGTGCCAGCAGCCCGGGACTCCTAGGGTCACCCCTCCACTTT. It encodes CASSPGLLGSPLHF.

In the case of this clonotype: An end of the junction differs from the germline gene, which may be a read error. V is TRBV10-3 and J is TRBJ2-5, with a weak D call TRBD2 (5 bases). This CDR3 comprises 13 residues. In germline, CDR1 is ENHRY, CDR2 SYGVKD. CDR3 coding DNA: TGTGCCATCAGTGAGGGACTCCAAGAGACCCAGTGCTTC. It yields the protein CAISEGLQETQCF.

This clonotype came up many times. The rearrangement links TRBV5-8 to TRBJ2-4, with 9 positions matching TRBD1. The CDR3 spans 14 residues. Trimming cost V 4 bases and J 8 bases; bases outside gene matches: 7. Germline V lookup: CDR1 SGHTS, CDR2 YDEGEE. CDR3 region: CASSLRTGVDIQYF. The CDR3 nucleotides are TGTGCCAGCAGCCTAAGGACAGGGGTGGACATTCAGTACTTC.

This clonotype was observed at least ten times. The chain combines TRBV11-2 with TRBJ1-1; D not certain. The CDR3 covers 15 residues. CDR1 and CDR2 from the germline V gene are SGHAT and FQNNGV. Trimming cost V 7 bases and J 4 bases, with 19 bases left between them. The CDR3 sequence is CASTAEEVRLTEAFF. The CDR3 DNA reads as TGTGCCAGCACCGCGGAGGAAGTAAGGCTCACTGAAGCTTTCTTT.

CDR3 residues: CASSWTGGVSEAFF. DNA of the CDR3: TGCGCCAGCAGCTGGACAGGGGGGGTCTCCGAAGCTTTCTTT. The chain couples TRBV5-1 to TRBJ1-1, with 10 bases fitting TRBD1. Trimming cost V 3 bases and J 8 bases; bases outside gene matches: 7. Germline loops: CDR1 SGHRS, CDR2 YFSETQ. The CDR3 is 14 residues long.

This clonotype was found many times. The chain employs TRBV28 and TRBJ1-2; 9 nucleotides agree with TRBD1. Germline-derived CDR1 and CDR2 are MDHEN and SYDVKM. The CDR3 is 15 residues long. V trimming: 0 bases; J trimming: 4 bases; junction bases outside the gene matches: 3. CDR3 DNA sequence: TGTGCCAGCAGTTTATGGGGGACAGGGACCTATGGCTACACCTTC. This codes for CASSLWGTGTYGYTF.

The chain employs TRBV20-1 and TRBJ1-1; a weak D match, TRBD1 (6 bases). CDR1 and CDR2 (germline): DFQATT, SNEGSKA (reference sequence). Trimming took off 3 bases at V and 8 bases at J, with 13 bases between the two ends. This CDR3 has 12 amino acids. CDR3 in amino acids: CSASLQGWEAFF. DNA of the CDR3: TGCAGTGCTAGTTTACAGGGTTGGGAAGCTTTCTTT.

CDR3 in amino acids: CSVQLPLRVPLAKNIQYF. DNA for the CDR3: TGCAGCGTCCAACTCCCTCTCAGGGTACCCTTAGCCAAAAACATTCAGTACTTC. The rearrangement uses TRBV29-1 and TRBJ2-4; perhaps TRBD1 as D (5 bases). The germline V gene has CDR1 SQVTM and CDR2 ANQGSEA. Trimming stripped 6 bases from V and 0 bases from J, with 24 bases between. The CDR3 extends over 18 amino acids. Looking up the rest from reference TRBV29-1 and TRBJ2-4 gives the full variable domain: SAVISQKPSRDICQRGTSLTIQCQVDSQVTMMFWYRQQPGQSLTLIATANQGSEATYESGFVIDKFPISRPNLTFSTLTVSNMSPEDSSIYLCSVQLPLRVPLAKNIQYFGAGTRLSVL.

This clonotype was observed a few times. The rearrangement uses TRBV18 and TRBJ1-3; D unresolved. This CDR3 is 15 amino acids long. Germline V gene sequence: CDR1 KGHSH, CDR2 LQKENI. V was shortened by 3 bases and J by 0 bases, with 9 bases between the two germline ends. CDR3 sequence reads: CASSPTENSGNTIYF. The DNA of the CDR3 is TGTGCCAGCTCACCCACAGAGAACTCTGGAAACACCATATATTTT.

The table lists this clonotype with many counts. The chain has TRBV10-3 and TRBJ1-1; a weak D match, TRBD1 (6 bases). V lost 5 bases and J 1 base, leaving 8 bases between the germline ends. The CDR3 has 13 amino acids. Germline V gene data show CDR1 as ENHRY and CDR2 as SYGVKD. The chain's CDR3 is CAISTTGNTEAFF. The CDR3 region has the DNA TGTGCCATCAGTACGACAGGGAACACTGAAGCTTTCTTT.

The sample holds a few counts of this clonotype. The chain joins TRBV7-2 to TRBJ2-2, with 8 bases matching TRBD2. The CDR3 sequence is 16 residues long. The V gene's germline CDR1 is SGHTA and CDR2 FQGNSA. The V segment lost 5 bases and the J segment 0 bases; nucleotides outside the gene matches: 5. CDR3 loop: CASSPPGLANTGELFF. CDR3 nucleotide sequence: TGTGCCAGCAGCCCTCCGGGACTAGCGAACACCGGGGAGCTGTTTTTT.

This chain connects TRBV20-1 to TRBJ2-7; 9 positions match TRBD1. CDR1 and CDR2 from the germline V gene are DFQATT and SNEGSKA (reference sequence). The CDR3 spans 14 residues. V trimming: 6 bases; J trimming: 6 bases; junction bases outside the gene matches: 12. CDR3 sequence reads: CSAIPPGQGFEQYF. Written as DNA, the CDR3 is TGCAGTGCCATCCCTCCGGGACAGGGTTTCGAGCAGTACTTC.

The table lists this clonotype with many counts. Sequence at one end of the junction differs from germline and may be a read error. The chain employs TRBV2 and TRBJ2-5; tentative D call: TRBD1 (5 bases). The V gene's germline CDR1 is SNHLY and CDR2 FYNNEI. This CDR3 is 11 amino acids long. CDR3 sequence reads: CASSEGTDSDF. In nucleotides, the CDR3 is TGTGCCAGCAGTGAAGGCACAGACAGCGACTTC.

This clonotype was seen a few times. The CDR3 loop is CASSQDLPGQGYGYTF. DNA for the CDR3: TGCGCCAGCAGCCAGGACCTACCGGGACAGGGGTATGGCTACACCTTC. The gene calls are TRBV4-1 and TRBJ1-2, with 10 positions matching TRBD1. CDR3 length equals 16 residues. V was clipped by 3 bases and J by 5 bases; unmatched bases: 9. Germline values: CDR1 MGHRA, CDR2 YSYEKL.

The chain carries TRBV18 and TRBJ2-3; 7 nucleotides match TRBD1. The CDR3 runs to 16 residues. CDR1 and CDR2 from the germline V gene are KGHSH and LQKENI. Trimming at V came to 2 bases and at J to 3 bases, leaving 8 bases not matched to a gene. CDR3 bases: TGTGCCAGCTCACCAATGAAAGGGGGCTATACAGATACGCAGTATTTT. Translated: CASSPMKGGYTDTQYF. The full variable domain, its missing parts supplied by reference TRBV18 and TRBJ2-3, is NAGVMQNPRHLVRRRGQEARLRCSPMKGHSHVYWYRQLPEEGLKFMVYLQKENIIDESGMPKERFSAEFPKEGPSILRIQQVVRGDSAAYFCASSPMKGGYTDTQYFGPGTRLTVL.

Comment on this clonotype: A much larger clonotype is one base distant, so this may be a read error. The genes are TRBV6-1 and TRBJ2-7, with D unclear. Trimming took 6 bases from V and 7 from J, leaving 16 bases between them. The CDR3 is 13 residues long. Germline loops: CDR1 MNHNS, CDR2 SASEGT. CDR3 sequence reads: CASSTGPWVEQYF. CDR3 DNA sequence: TGTGCCAGCAGCACCGGGCCCTGGGTTGAGCAGTACTTC.

The sample holds a few counts of this clonotype. The chain joins TRBV20-1 to TRBJ2-1, with D uncertain. CDR3 size: 14 residues. Germline CDR1 reads DFQATT; CDR2 reads SNEGSKA (reference sequence). Between the trimmed V and J ends, which lost 3 bases and 7 bases, there was a span of 16 bases. In DNA, the CDR3 is TGCAGTGCTAGTGGCGGTAGCAATGAGAATGAGCAGTTCTTC. Protein sequence: CSASGGSNENEQFF.

This chain uses TRBV2 with TRBJ1-1; the D gene is possibly TRBD1 (5 bases). Trimming shortened V by 7 bases and J by 6 bases, and 15 bases separated the two germline ends. From germline, CDR1 is SNHLY and CDR2 FYNNEI. This CDR3 has 13 amino acids. The CDR3 sequence: CASNNQGLAEAFF. In DNA, the CDR3 is TGTGCCAGCAATAATCAGGGATTAGCTGAAGCTTTCTTT.

This clonotype was seen a few times. The rearrangement uses TRBV29-1 and TRBJ2-1; 9 nucleotides line up with TRBD2. CDR3 length: 14 amino acids. The J segment lost 9 bases and the V segment lost 4 bases, leaving 10 bases of the junction unmatched. Germline V gives CDR1 SQVTM, CDR2 ANQGSEA. CDR3 in amino acids: CSVVRSGSSVEQFF. DNA for the CDR3: TGCAGCGTTGTGCGTAGCGGGAGTTCAGTTGAGCAGTTCTTC.

The chain has TRBV4-1 and TRBJ2-3, with 10 bases matching TRBD1. This CDR3 has 17 residues. Germline CDR1 is MGHRA and CDR2 is YSYEKL. J lost 4 bases, V lost 4 bases, and 11 bases had no gene match. The CDR3 DNA follows: TGCGCCAGCAGCCGGTATTCCGGGACAGGGGATCCAGATACGCAGTATTTT. Protein sequence: CASSRYSGTGDPDTQYF.

This clonotype occurred a few times. This sequence joins TRBV19 and TRBJ2-3; 7 bases align to TRBD1. The V gene's germline CDR1 is LNHDA and CDR2 SQIVND (reference sequence). This CDR3 region has 13 residues. Unmatched junction bases numbered 6, after V lost 2 bases and J lost 10 bases. The CDR3 DNA is TGTGCCAGTAGTATAATGCCGCAGGGGGCGCAGTATTTT. It yields the protein CASSIMPQGAQYF.

The sample holds a few counts of this clonotype. J is TRBJ1-3 and V is TRBV6-2 or TRBV6-3; a possible D gene is TRBD1 (6 bases). V dropped 8 bases and J dropped 2 bases, with 16 bases sitting between them. This CDR3 contains 15 residues. Germline V lookup: CDR1 MNHEY, CDR2 SVGEGT. CDR3 DNA: TGTGCCAGCTTCGAAGACAGGAGCCCTGGAAACACCATATATTTT. Amino acid sequence: CASFEDRSPGNTIYF.

This clonotype was counted between two and nine times. This chain uses TRBV7-2 with TRBJ2-1; D uncertain. The CDR3 runs 12 residues. Germline V lookup: CDR1 SGHTA, CDR2 FQGNSA. Trimming took off 5 bases at V and 13 bases at J, with 15 bases between the two ends. The CDR3 region has the DNA TGTGCCAGCAGCGGATGGGCTACCGCCCAGTTCTTC. Translating gives CASSGWATAQFF.

The table lists this clonotype with a few counts. The CDR3 nucleotides read TGTGCCAGCAGGAGGTGGGGGGGCGCAGGAGATACGCAGTATTTT. Protein: CASRRWGGAGDTQYF. The chain recombines TRBV6-4 with TRBJ2-3; tentative D call: TRBD2 (7 bases). Germline V CDR1 and CDR2: MRHNA, SNTAGT. CDR3 length equals 15 residues. Trimming left V 6 bases short and J 5 bases short, with 18 bases between.

This clonotype has a count of ten or more. The chain employs TRBV2 and TRBJ2-7, with 8 bases fitting TRBD1. The CDR3 has 15 residues. CDR1 and CDR2 (germline): SNHLY, FYNNEI. Trimming cost V 10 bases and J 0 bases; bases outside gene matches: 11. The CDR3 DNA follows: TGTGCCACCTTCCAGGGGACAGGCCCCTCCTACGAGCAGTACTTC. It specifies CATFQGTGPSYEQYF.